This T cell receptor beta chain was sequenced in a study of blood T cell repertoires in COVID-19. The repertoire was sequenced with immunoSEQ multiplex PCR; TCRdb's copy has only in-frame clones and lacks some. Of approximately 150,000 clones listed, about nine tenths are singletons. Between the trimmed V and J ends, which lost 1 base and 7 bases, there was a span of 14 bases. Germline CDR1 SGHRS, CDR2 YFSETQ. The CDR3 sequence is 14 residues long. The TCR comes from a human donor in a cohort sampled during active COVID-19. Material for sequencing was peripheral blood. The rearrangement uses TRBV5-1 and TRBJ1-1, with unresolved D. In DNA form, the CDR3 reads TGCGCCAGCAGCTTGTCTCAAACTACCAATGAAGCTTTCTTT. Encoded protein: CASSLSQTTNEAFF.